Listed here is a single T cell receptor beta chain. Authors' processing steps: Nucleated cell number was recorded as an estimate derived from reference gene primer amplification. Some clones are missing from TCRdb's copy, which holds only in-frame ones; the method was immunoSEQ multiplex PCR. V and J calls and clone size are copied from that table; D and trimming were computed from the DNA. The table has around 310,000 clones, almost 90% seen once. The trim removed 4 bases at V and 1 base at J, leaving 6 bases unmatched. CDR3 size: 17 residues. Germline values: CDR1 SGHNT, CDR2 YYREEE (reference sequence). The data are from a study of blood T cell repertoires in COVID-19. The overall study: COVID-19 samples from acute and convalescent phases originated in the United States, Italy and Spain. T cells, B-cell-depleted T cells, or PBMCs supplied cDNA or gDNA.

In Seattle, patients joined the study during active infection and were tracked longitudinally. The receptor's source is a woman aged 40 to 50 with COVID-19, enrolled during active disease. The chain is built from TRBV5-4 and TRBJ2-7; 15 nucleotides agree with TRBD2. The source material was peripheral blood. CDR3 sequence: CASSHGTSGRRSYEQYF. The CDR3, as DNA: TGTGCCAGCAGCCACGGGACTAGCGGGAGGCGGTCCTACGAGCAGTACTTC. Drawing the rest from reference TRBV5-4 and TRBJ2-7, the complete variable domain is ETGVTQSPTHLIKTRGQQVTLRCSSQSGHNTVSWYQQALGQGPQFIFQYYREEENGRGNFPPRFSGLQFPNYSSELNVNALELDDSALYLCASSHGTSGRRSYEQYFGPGTRLTVT.